The table lists the clone carrying this TCR beta chain with a few counts. Its antigen is not known. Additional DNA sequences in this sample encode the identical CDR3. V was cut by 3 bases and J by 2 bases, with 7 bases left in between. Germline lookup yields CDR1 SGHAT and CDR2 FQNNGV. The CDR3 covers 13 residues. These data are taken from a study of cytomegalovirus exposure and HLA in healthy donors. Whole-study findings and limits: Several top significant clusters appeared, in a later analysis, to be linked to common viral pathogens. The authors excluded some V segments, including TRBV6-2 and TRBV6-3, as indistinguishable. Later analysis showed TCR association rates varying by HLA locus, highest for DRB1 and lowest for HLA-C.

PCR was performed using 60 Vbeta and 13 Jbeta primers. Data came from immunoSEQ multiplex PCR; TCRdb stores just in-frame clones and leaves some out. This sample has about 170,000 clones, with approximately 71% found just once. The receptor's source is a girl aged 10 to 17 in good health and CMV-seronegative. Sequences were obtained from PBMCs. The chain carries TRBV11-2 and TRBJ1-2, with TRBD1 as a possible D gene (6 bases). The CDR3 nucleotides read TGTGCCAGCAGCTTGGGGACAAACTATGGCTACACCTTC. It translates to CASSLGTNYGYTF.